Each of the 6 T cell receptor beta chains below was sequenced from the same sample in a study of blood T cell repertoires in COVID-19. Profiled with immunoSEQ multiplex PCR; TCRdb holds only in-frame clones, not every one. This table holds around 100,000 clones, approximately 84% found once. The sequencing input was peripheral blood. The receptors here all came from a woman aged 40 to 50 with acute or convalescent COVID-19.

This chain joins TRBV24-1 and TRBJ1-1; 8 bases are shared with TRBD1. The J segment lost 5 bases and the V segment lost 4 bases, leaving 8 bases of the junction unmatched. This CDR3 spans 15 amino acids. CDR1 and CDR2 from the germline V gene are KGHDR and SFDVKD. CDR3 in amino acids: CATSEVGQGRTEAFF. The DNA for the CDR3 is TGTGCCACCAGTGAGGTCGGACAGGGAAGGACTGAAGCTTTCTTT.

V gene TRBV5-6 combines with J gene TRBJ2-3; D remains ambiguous. The CDR3 spans 15 residues. Germline values: CDR1 SGHDT, CDR2 YYEEEE. V lost 0 bases and J lost 2, with 10 bases in between. CDR3 nucleotides: TGTGCCAGCAGCTTGGGCGGCTACATCACAGATACGCAGTATTTT. Its translation is CASSLGGYITDTQYF.

On this clone itself: The final CDR3 position lacks the conserved phenylalanine or tryptophan, pointing to a likely read error. It is unclear where the CDR3 begins or ends on the DNA, so no DNA is shown, and the CDR3 is as TCRdb lists it. The chain links TRBV12-3 or TRBV12-4 to TRBJ2-7; TRBD2, the table's D call, lacks a check against the DNA. The CDR3 region is 8 residues in length, termini included. CDR3 in amino acids: CADSQKKD.

V gene TRBV5-1 combines with J gene TRBJ2-1; TRBD2 aligns across 7 bases. This CDR3 is built from 14 residues. Trimming cost V 5 bases and J 0 bases; bases outside gene matches: 2. Per the germline V gene, CDR1 is SGHRS and CDR2 is YFSETQ. Here the CDR3 reads CASRAGSSYNEQFF. CDR3 bases: TGCGCCAGCAGAGCGGGGAGCTCCTACAATGAGCAGTTCTTC.

This rearrangement joins TRBV18 to TRBJ1-1; a weak D match, TRBD1 (6 bases). The CDR3 covers 18 residues. V was trimmed by 0 bases and J by 0 bases, leaving 17 bases between them. The germline CDR1 and CDR2 sequences are KGHSH and LQKENI. CDR3 sequence reads: CASSPPRLLDSLNTEAFF. The DNA of the CDR3 is TGTGCCAGCTCACCACCTCGTCTATTGGACAGCTTGAACACTGAAGCTTTCTTT. Based on the CDR3 plus reference TRBV18 and TRBJ1-1, the full variable domain is NAGVMQNPRHLVRRRGQEARLRCSPMKGHSHVYWYRQLPEEGLKFMVYLQKENIIDESGMPKERFSAEFPKEGPSILRIQQVVRGDSAAYFCASSPPRLLDSLNTEAFFGQGTRLTVV.

This chain uses TRBV4-3 with TRBJ2-3; 7 positions agree with TRBD2. V lost 0 bases, J lost 5 bases, and 14 bases stayed unmatched. In germline, CDR1 is LGHNA, CDR2 YSLEER. This CDR3 has 18 amino acids. CDR3 sequence reads: CASSQDLPRGGSRDTQYF. DNA of the CDR3: TGCGCCAGCAGCCAAGATCTCCCTCGCGGGGGATCAAGAGATACGCAGTATTTT.